This T cell receptor (beta chain) was obtained from a study of blood T cell repertoires in COVID-19. Overall study context: Researchers got acute and convalescent COVID-19 samples from the United States, Italy and Spain. T cells, B-cell-depleted T cells, or PBMCs provided the cDNA or gDNA that served as material.

The CDR3 covers 16 residues. Between the trimmed V and J ends, which lost 0 bases and 3 bases, there was a span of 12 bases. Germline V gene sequence: CDR1 SGHRS, CDR2 YFSETQ. Methods used by the authors: How many nucleated cells were present was estimated from reference gene primer amplification. Sequencing was performed with immunoSEQ multiplex PCR; in TCRdb, only in-frame clones are kept and a portion is missing. V and J calls plus clone size are reproduced from that table; the DNA served to infer D and trimming. The table has roughly 230,000 clones, about 88% seen once. Source material: peripheral blood. The TCR originated in a woman aged 35 to 49 who had recovered from COVID-19. This sequence joins TRBV5-1 and TRBJ2-2; possible D gene TRBD2, 5 bases. The CDR3 DNA reads TGCGCCAGCAGCTTGGGGGTTTGGGAGCACACCGGGGAGCTGTTTTTT. Amino acids: CASSLGVWEHTGELFF.